This T cell receptor (beta chain) emerged from a study of T cells after yellow fever vaccination. Study context: In the case of low-cell-number fractions, SMART-Seq v4 Ultra Low Input was used for preparation.

A note on this clonotype: The antigen is undetermined.

Findings and limits, study-wide: Researchers cautioned that FACS-sorted repertoires could harbor abundant clonotypes contaminating from the bulk population.

They built TCR cDNA with 5'RACE template switching, a step that put in a universal primer site and UMIs. TCRdb processed the 5' RACE reads anew with MiXCR; each CDR3 protein has one entry. The repertoire consists of 200,000 to 300,000 distinct CDR3 sequences, with 10% to 15% occurring once and the leading ten covering approximately 0.49%. This CDR3 contains 15 residues. Germline V gene lookup returns CDR1 SEHNR and CDR2 FQNEAQ (reference sequence). V shed 4 bases and J shed 4 bases, with 13 bases lying between them. The rearrangement uses TRBV7-9 and TRBJ1-4, with TRBD1 as a possible D gene (6 bases). The sequence was collected from a man in his thirties or forties who received the YFV17D yellow fever vaccine. The specimen was CD4+ T cells sorted from PBMCs, collected 45 days after the yellow fever booster vaccination. The CDR3 nucleotides are TGTGCCAGCAGCTCCTCTGGGGGCGTTAATGAAAAACTGTTTTTT. This sequence encodes CASSSSGGVNEKLFF.